In its sample, the clone carrying this T cell receptor beta chain was seen a few times. The target antigen is unknown. One entry per CDR3 protein, called by TCRdb with MiXCR from the 5' RACE reads. Of about 520,000 distinct CDR3 sequences listed, less than 25% were seen once; the top ten hold around 0.91%. The data were obtained in a study of identical twins. Study-level points and caveats: The abundant beta clonotypes from cord blood had fewer insertions, and memory repertoires had none of this.

These data were likewise used in another study, on T cells expressing NK-cell markers. Per that study: One observes that, in a handful of donors, these clonotypes were also the leading ones within the CD3+CD56-NKG2C+ fraction.

This TCR derives from a woman aged 18-35 years in good health. Sequenced sample: CD4+ T cells sorted from blood.

The chain's CDR3 is CASSTWTGSYNEQFF. The DNA of the CDR3 is TGTGCCAGCAGCACCTGGACAGGGAGCTACAATGAGCAGTTCTTC. This chain uses TRBV7-2 with TRBJ2-1; 8 bases are shared with TRBD1. Looked up from germline, CDR1 is SGHTA and CDR2 is FQGNSA. Germline trimming cut 5 bases from V and 3 bases from J; bases unmatched to any gene: 6. The CDR3 consists of 15 residues. The whole variable domain, filled in from reference TRBV7-2 and TRBJ2-1, reads GAGVSQSPSNKVTEKGKDVELRCDPISGHTALYWYRQSLGQGLEFLIYFQGNSAPDKSGLPSDRFSAERTGGSVSTLTIQRTQQEDSAVYLCASSTWTGSYNEQFFGPGTRLTVL.